These T cell receptor beta chains were read from a single sample in a study of cytomegalovirus exposure and HLA in healthy donors. Generated by immunoSEQ multiplex PCR, the TCRdb table keeps only in-frame clones and is missing some. The data hold approximately 100,000 clones, with roughly 92% observed a single time. Sequenced: PBMCs. These receptors were taken from a woman under 40 in good health and CMV-seropositive. The CDR3 runs from the conserved cysteine through the conserved F or W. D genes are given only for firm matches. Clone sizes are given selectively: once, few, many, or a class where the clone is expanded.

TRBJ2-2 | - | 17 | - | TRBV4-3 | CASSQAGGQGRTGELFF | TGCGCCAGCAGCCAAGCTGGTGGCCAGGGGAGAACCGGGGAGCTGTTTTTT
TRBJ2-7 | - | 11 | - | TRBV2 | CASTGVDEQYF | TGTGCCAGCACGGGGGTAGACGAGCAGTACTTC
TRBJ2-7 | - | 13 | - | TRBV28 | CASSPLQGSEQYF | TGTGCCAGCAGTCCCCTCCAGGGTAGTGAGCAGTACTTC
TRBJ2-5 | - | 15 | TRBD2 | TRBV5-4 | CASSLFLAGVKTQYF | TGTGCCAGCAGCTTGTTCCTAGCGGGAGTGAAGACCCAGTACTTC
TRBJ2-7 | - | 14 | TRBD1 | TRBV7-9 | CASSFWDRPGEQYF | TGTGCCAGCAGCTTTTGGGACAGGCCAGGCGAGCAGTACTTC
TRBJ2-2 | once | 17 | TRBD2 | TRBV27 | CASSFGLAGASGGELFF | TGTGCCAGCAGTTTCGGGCTAGCGGGGGCATCGGGCGGGGAGCTGTTTTTT
TRBJ2-1 | - | 14 | TRBD2 | TRBV28 | CASTGTNELVEQFF | TGTGCCAGCACCGGGACTAATGAATTGGTTGAGCAGTTCTTC
TRBJ2-1 | - | 11 | TRBD2 | TRBV7-2 | CASGRDYIQFF | TGTGCCAGCGGCCGGGACTATATACAGTTCTTC
TRBJ2-2 | - | 15 | - | TRBV5-1 | CASSFRPREPGELFF | TGCGCCAGCAGCTTCCGACCTCGGGAGCCCGGGGAGCTGTTTTTT
TRBJ2-1 | - | 15 | - | TRBV7-3 | CASSSQGGQINEQFF | TGTGCCAGCAGCTCTCAGGGCGGCCAGATCAATGAGCAGTTCTTC
TRBJ2-7 | - | 13 | - | TRBV5-5 | CASSSTTNYEQYF | TGTGCCAGCAGCTCCACGACAAACTACGAGCAGTACTTC
TRBJ2-7 | - | 14 | TRBD2 | TRBV7-8 | CASRKREGLYEQYF | TGTGCCAGCAGGAAGCGGGAGGGCCTTTACGAGCAGTACTTC
TRBJ2-1 | once | 16 | TRBD1 | TRBV28 | CASSQGGTGTHNEQFF | TGTGCCAGCAGTCAAGGTGGGACAGGGACCCACAATGAGCAGTTCTTC
TRBJ2-3 | - | 15 | TRBD2 | TRBV2 | CASGLRREGTDTQYF | TGTGCCAGCGGGCTTAGGCGGGAGGGCACAGATACGCAGTATTTT
TRBJ2-7 | - | 14 | TRBD2 | TRBV4-1 | CASSPGLADYEQYF | TGCGCCAGCAGCCCGGGACTAGCGGATTACGAGCAGTACTTC
TRBJ2-1 | - | 13 | - | TRBV19 | CASSIEPRGSQFF | TGTGCCAGTAGTATAGAGCCTAGAGGGTCGCAGTTCTTC
TRBJ1-2 | - | 16 | TRBD1 | TRBV28 | CASSLGTGPLSYGYTF | TGTGCCAGCAGTCTTGGGACAGGGCCCCTTTCTTATGGCTACACCTTC
TRBJ2-7 | - | 15 | TRBD2 | TRBV10-3 | CAISESSSGSYEQYF | TGTGCCATCAGTGAGTCGAGTAGCGGGAGCTACGAGCAGTACTTC
TRBJ1-2 | - | 13 | - | TRBV2 | CASRRPGDDGYTF | TGTGCCAGCAGGAGACCAGGGGATGATGGCTACACCTTC
TRBJ2-7 | - | 16 | TRBD2 | TRBV28 | CASSPLRTSGTHEQYF | TGTGCCAGCAGTCCCCTCCGGACTAGCGGGACCCACGAGCAGTACTTC
TRBJ2-3 | - | 15 | TRBD2 | TRBV2 | CASRPGLAGADTQYF | TGTGCCAGCAGACCGGGACTAGCGGGGGCAGATACGCAGTATTTT
TRBJ1-4 | - | 16 | TRBD1 | TRBV9 | CASSAGPDRGLEKLFF | TGTGCCAGCAGCGCAGGACCGGACAGGGGGCTTGAAAAACTGTTTTTT
TRBJ1-5 | - | 14 | - | TRBV9 | CASSVGQGNQPQHF | TGTGCCAGCAGCGTAGGACAGGGCAATCAGCCCCAGCATTTT
TRBJ1-2 | - | 13 | - | TRBV19 | CASSIEAGYGYTF | TGTGCCAGTAGTATAGAGGCCGGGTATGGCTACACCTTC
TRBJ1-1 | - | 13 | - | TRBV5-1 | CASSLAGRGQAFF | TGCGCCAGCAGCTTGGCCGGGAGGGGACAAGCTTTCTTT
TRBJ2-7 | - | 15 | - | TRBV7-2 | CASSAGRTGSYEQYF | TGTGCCAGCAGCGCGGGCCGGACTGGTTCCTACGAGCAGTACTTC
TRBJ2-2 | - | 15 | - | TRBV15 | CATSRGGGYTGELFF | TGTGCCACCAGCAGAGGTGGGGGGTACACCGGGGAGCTGTTTTTT
TRBJ1-4 | - | 13 | - | TRBV7-9 | CASSRRGNEKLFF | TGTGCCAGCAGCCGGCGAGGTAATGAAAAACTGTTTTTT
TRBJ2-1 | - | 17 | TRBD2 | TRBV27 | CASTVYRTGGLYNEQFF | TGTGCCAGCACAGTCTATAGGACGGGAGGACTGTACAATGAGCAGTTCTTC
TRBJ1-1 | - | 13 | - | TRBV9 | CASSGGSNTEAFF | TGTGCCAGCAGCGGCGGATCGAACACTGAAGCTTTCTTT
TRBJ2-5 | - | 15 | TRBD1 | TRBV7-3 | CASSSTGAGGETQYF | TGTGCCAGCAGCTCAACAGGGGCTGGTGGGGAGACCCAGTACTTC
TRBJ2-7 | - | 13 | - | TRBV5-1 | CASSLAQNYEQYF | TGCGCCAGCAGCTTAGCCCAAAACTACGAGCAGTACTTC
TRBJ2-2 | - | 13 | - | TRBV7-7 | CASSLGGTGELFF | TGTGCCAGCAGCTTGGGGGGCACCGGGGAGCTGTTTTTT
TRBJ1-5 | - | 16 | - | TRBV21-1 | CASSKGGATRNQPQHF | TGTGCCAGCAGCAAAGGAGGCGCGACCCGCAATCAGCCCCAGCATTTT
TRBJ2-7 | - | 15 | - | TRBV6-5 | CASSYSRIQGYEQYF | TGTGCCAGCAGTTACTCCAGAATCCAGGGTTACGAGCAGTACTTC
TRBJ2-1 | - | 16 | - | TRBV21-1 | CASSRRGSGDCGEQFF | TGTGCCAGCAGCCGGCGAGGTTCGGGGGACTGTGGAGAGCAGTTCTTC
TRBJ2-7 | - | 14 | TRBD2 | TRBV5-6 | CASSPGTIVYEQYF | TGTGCCAGCAGCCCCGGGACTATCGTCTACGAGCAGTACTTC
TRBJ1-2 | - | 17 | TRBD1 | TRBV28 | CASSLSGQGRLDYGYTF | TGTGCCAGCAGTTTATCCGGACAGGGGAGGTTAGACTATGGCTACACCTTC
TRBJ2-1 | once | 17 | - | TRBV7-2 | CASSLRTVQSSYNEQFF | TGTGCCAGCAGCCTTAGGACAGTCCAGAGCTCCTACAATGAGCAGTTCTTC
TRBJ1-5 | - | 18 | TRBD1 | TRBV28 | CASSPSRALAGGHQPQHF | TGTGCCAGCAGTCCCAGCCGGGCCCTGGCAGGGGGCCATCAGCCCCAGCATTTT
TRBJ1-4 | once | 15 | - | TRBV18 | CASSPQRATNEKLFF | TGTGCCAGCTCACCACAGAGAGCAACTAATGAAAAACTGTTTTTT
TRBJ2-3 | - | 16 | TRBD2 | TRBV19 | CASSQLVAGGLDTQYF | TGTGCCAGTAGTCAACTTGTAGCGGGAGGGCTTGATACGCAGTATTTT
TRBJ1-5 | once | 16 | - | TRBV11-3 | CASSFRIRGSNQPQHF | TGTGCCAGCAGCTTCAGAATCAGGGGTAGCAATCAGCCCCAGCATTTT
TRBJ1-5 | - | 14 | - | TRBV30 | CAWTVGGPDQPQHF | TGTGCCTGGACTGTGGGAGGCCCGGATCAGCCCCAGCATTTT
TRBJ2-7 | - | 14 | TRBD1 | TRBV6-1 | CASSEFWGQYEQYF | TGTGCCAGCAGTGAATTTTGGGGACAGTACGAGCAGTACTTC
TRBJ2-5 | - | 15 | TRBD2 | TRBV7-2 | CASSYDLAGEETQYF | TGTGCCAGCAGCTACGATTTAGCGGGGGAAGAGACCCAGTACTTC
TRBJ2-5 | - | 15 | TRBD2 | TRBV6-6 | CASSPGGGWQETQYF | TGTGCCAGCAGCCCCGGCGGGGGTTGGCAAGAGACCCAGTACTTC
TRBJ2-7 | - | 17 | TRBD1 | TRBV11-2 | CASSLDRGAGGSYEQYF | TGTGCCAGCAGCTTAGATCGTGGGGCAGGGGGCTCCTACGAGCAGTACTTC
TRBJ1-1 | - | 14 | - | TRBV28 | CASSLLEGSTEAFF | TGTGCCAGCAGTTTATTGGAAGGGAGTACTGAAGCTTTCTTT
TRBJ1-1 | - | 11 | - | TRBV5-5 | CASSLNTEAFF | TGTGCCAGCAGCCTAAACACTGAAGCTTTCTTT
TRBJ1-1 | - | 14 | - | TRBV4-2 | CASSQEGANTEAFF | TGTGCCAGCAGCCAAGAGGGGGCGAACACTGAAGCTTTCTTT
TRBJ2-7 | - | 13 | - | TRBV7-8 | CASSPTGAYEQYF | TGTGCCAGCAGCCCGACAGGAGCCTACGAGCAGTACTTC
TRBJ2-7 | - | 13 | TRBD1 | TRBV5-1 | CASSFADRAEQYF | TGCGCCAGCAGCTTCGCGGACAGGGCCGAGCAGTACTTC
TRBJ2-2 | - | 14 | TRBD2 | TRBV27 | CAAALAGDTGELFF | TGTGCGGCGGCACTAGCGGGAGACACCGGGGAGCTGTTTTTT
TRBJ1-3 | once | 17 | - | TRBV7-2 | CASRHSPTGGPGNTIYF | TGTGCCAGCAGACACTCCCCGACCGGGGGGCCTGGAAACACCATATATTTT
TRBJ2-1 | - | 16 | TRBD1 | TRBV28 | CASSIHPGQANNEQFF | TGTGCCAGCAGCATCCATCCGGGACAGGCTAACAATGAGCAGTTCTTC
TRBJ2-1 | - | 15 | TRBD1 | TRBV6-5 | CASRPRDRSRGEQFF | TGTGCCAGCAGGCCCCGGGACAGATCTAGGGGTGAGCAGTTCTTC
TRBJ1-1 | - | 15 | - | TRBV10-1 | CASSESRQVNTEAFF | TGCGCCAGCAGTGAGTCCAGACAGGTGAACACTGAAGCTTTCTTT